This T cell receptor (beta chain) is from a study of monozygotic twins with inflammatory bowel disease. On this clonotype itself: What it binds is unknown.

Study conclusions and caveats: There was no support for any single strong signal or clonotype associated with IBD. Comparison of concordant versus discordant twins revealed no difference in repertoire similarity, possibly due to limited power.

This CDR3 has 12 amino acids. Looked up from germline, CDR1 is SGHRS and CDR2 is YFSETQ. cDNA was produced in eight separate reactions per sample. cDNA encoding TCRalpha and TCRbeta underwent two nested PCRs of approximately 16 and 10 cycles, each of which was followed by bead purification. Each CDR3 protein gets one entry in TCRdb, which reprocessed the 5' RACE reads and gives no DNA. This sample's clone table lists roughly 90,000 distinct CDR3 sequences. This receptor was obtained from a human donor with ulcerative colitis or Crohn's disease, or a healthy co-twin of an affected twin (not recorded which). This chain links TRBV5-1 with TRBJ2-3. Sequencing was carried out using blood. CDR3 residues: CASSLERDTQYF.